A single count supports the clone carrying this T cell receptor beta chain. Its antigen is currently unknown. Germline V gives CDR1 SGHRS, CDR2 YFSETQ. With 4 bases clipped from V and 3 bases from J, the junction kept 6 bases outside the gene matches. The CDR3 is 14 amino acids. This entry is derived from a study of blood T cells in healthy people across ages. The study, taken as a whole, reports: The study could not conclusively compare naive and antigen-experienced cells, given its unsorted PBMCs. The fall in TCR beta diversity per million T cells was roughly linear with age.

A second PCR of about 6 to 11 cycles used a sample-barcoded 5' primer and a J-beta primer mix. Each cDNA molecule was tagged by a template-switch adaptor with 12 random nucleotides. TCRdb redid the calling of the 5' RACE reads with MiXCR, one entry per CDR3 protein. The sample consists of hundreds of thousands of distinct CDR3 sequences, approximately 53% of them appearing once. The donors, healthy Caucasians from Russia, were aged about 6 to 95. The receptor was isolated from a middle-aged man in good health. Sequencing was done on a sample of blood. V is TRBV5-1 and J is TRBJ2-7, with 8 nucleotides matching TRBD2. Written as DNA, the CDR3 is TGCGCCAGCAGCCCGACTAGCGTTATCTACGAGCAGTACTTC. This translates into CASSPTSVIYEQYF.